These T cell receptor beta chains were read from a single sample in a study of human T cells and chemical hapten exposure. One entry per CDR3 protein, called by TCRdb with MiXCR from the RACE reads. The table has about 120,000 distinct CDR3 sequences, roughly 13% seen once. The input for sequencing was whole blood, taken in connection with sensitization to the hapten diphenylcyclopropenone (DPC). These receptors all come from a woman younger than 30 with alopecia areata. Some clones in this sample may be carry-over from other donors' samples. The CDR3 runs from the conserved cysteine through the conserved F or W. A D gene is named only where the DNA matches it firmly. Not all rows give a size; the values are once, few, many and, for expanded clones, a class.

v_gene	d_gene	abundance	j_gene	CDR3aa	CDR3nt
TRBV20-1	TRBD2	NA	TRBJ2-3	CSARDSLSGEITDTQYF	TGCAGTGCTAGAGACAGTCTCAGCGGGGAGATTACAGATACGCAGTATTTT
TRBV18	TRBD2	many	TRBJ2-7	CASSPRGLAGGLTYEQYF	TGTGCCAGCTCACCACGGGGACTAGCGGGGGGTTTGACCTACGAGCAGTACTTC
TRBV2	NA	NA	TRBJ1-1	CASRRDMNTEAFF	TGTGCCAGCAGAAGGGACATGAACACTGAAGCTTTCTTT
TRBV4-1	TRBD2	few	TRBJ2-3	CASSQESSGGAADTQYF	TGCGCCAGCAGCCAAGAGTCTAGCGGGGGGGCAGCAGATACGCAGTATTTT
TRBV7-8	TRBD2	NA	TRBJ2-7	CASSTSGVLAGGREQYF	TGTGCCAGCAGCACCTCCGGGGTACTAGCGGGGGGACGTGAGCAGTACTTC
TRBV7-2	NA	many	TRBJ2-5	CASSLGLGTGQETQYF	TGTGCCAGCAGCTTAGGTCTGGGTACGGGGCAAGAGACCCAGTACTTC
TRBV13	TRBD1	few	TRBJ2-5	CASSIRDRGETQYF	TGTGCCAGCAGCATCCGGGACAGGGGGGAGACCCAGTACTTC
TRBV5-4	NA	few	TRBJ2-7	CASSPGLRTYEQYF	TGTGCCAGCAGCCCCGGGTTACGGACCTACGAGCAGTACTTC
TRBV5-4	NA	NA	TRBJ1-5	CASSLDGGNNQPQHF	TGTGCCAGCAGCTTGGACGGCGGGAACAATCAGCCCCAGCATTTT
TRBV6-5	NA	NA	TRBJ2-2	CASSYSRRGRGTSGELFF	TGTGCCAGCAGTTACTCTAGGCGGGGCAGGGGAACGAGCGGGGAGCTGTTTTTT
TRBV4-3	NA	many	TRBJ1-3	CASSQDSAVSGNTIYF	TGCGCCAGCAGCCAAGACTCAGCGGTCTCTGGAAACACCATATATTTT
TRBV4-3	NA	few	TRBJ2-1	CASSQETGSSYNEQFF	TGCGCCAGCAGCCAAGAGACGGGGAGCTCCTACAATGAGCAGTTCTTC
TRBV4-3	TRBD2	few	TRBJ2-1	CASSQELGLESNEQFF	TGCGCCAGCAGCCAAGAACTTGGACTAGAGAGCAATGAGCAGTTCTTC
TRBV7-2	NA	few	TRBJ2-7	CASSLLGGTYEQYF	TGTGCCAGCAGCTTACTGGGGGGTACCTACGAGCAGTACTTC
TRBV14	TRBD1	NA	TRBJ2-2	CASSQVVGGANTGELFF	TGTGCCAGCAGCCAAGTAGTAGGGGGCGCGAACACCGGGGAGCTGTTTTTT
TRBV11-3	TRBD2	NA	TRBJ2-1	CASSLDMTGGNNEQFF	TGTGCCAGCAGCTTAGATATGACGGGGGGAAACAATGAGCAGTTCTTC
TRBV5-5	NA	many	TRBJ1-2	CASSPDDYGYTF	TGTGCCAGCAGCCCCGATGACTATGGCTACACCTTC
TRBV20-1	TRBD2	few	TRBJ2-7	CSAGLGAYEQYF	TGCAGTGCGGGACTAGGGGCCTACGAGCAGTACTTC
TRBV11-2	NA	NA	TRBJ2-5	CASSSGRIKETQYF	TGTGCCAGCAGCTCAGGACGGATTAAAGAGACCCAGTACTTC
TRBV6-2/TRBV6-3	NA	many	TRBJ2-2	CASSYGPGELFF	TGTGCCAGCAGTTACGGCCCCGGGGAGCTGTTTTTT
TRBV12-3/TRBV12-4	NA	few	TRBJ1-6	CASSPQVDNSPLHF	TGTGCCAGCAGTCCACAGGTAGATAATTCACCCCTCCACTTT
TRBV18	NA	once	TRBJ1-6	CASSFRDKDRPLHF	TGTGCCAGCTCATTTCGGGACAAGGATCGACCCCTCCACTTT
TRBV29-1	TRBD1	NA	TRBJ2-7	CSVGAGTAYEQYF	TGCAGCGTTGGGGCCGGGACAGCCTACGAGCAGTACTTC
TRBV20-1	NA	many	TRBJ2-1	CSARDRRGYNEQFF	TGCAGTGCTAGAGATAGGAGGGGCTACAATGAGCAGTTCTTC
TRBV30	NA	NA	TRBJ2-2	CAWSKRSAGELFF	TGTGCCTGGAGTAAGAGGAGCGCCGGGGAGCTGTTTTTT
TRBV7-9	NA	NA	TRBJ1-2	CASSMDGYGYTF	TGTGCCAGCAGCATGGACGGATATGGCTACACCTTC
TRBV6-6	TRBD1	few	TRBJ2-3	CASIFGTGIADTQYF	TGTGCCAGCATCTTTGGGACAGGGATAGCAGATACGCAGTATTTT
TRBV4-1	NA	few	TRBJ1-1	CASSPKTANTEAFF	TGCGCCAGCAGCCCCAAGACTGCGAACACTGAAGCTTTCTTT
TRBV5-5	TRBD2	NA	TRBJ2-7	CASSYTAGEHYEQYF	TGTGCCAGCAGCTATACTGCGGGGGAACACTACGAGCAGTACTTC
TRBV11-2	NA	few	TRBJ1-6	CASSLGQSPNSPLHF	TGTGCCAGCAGCTTAGGACAGTCGCCTAATTCACCCCTCCACTTT
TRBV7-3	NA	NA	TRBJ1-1	CATSLFKGTEAFF	TGTGCCACCAGCTTATTTAAGGGAACTGAAGCTTTCTTT
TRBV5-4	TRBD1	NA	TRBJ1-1	CASSLRTGEAFF	TGTGCCAGCAGCCTCCGGACAGGAGAAGCTTTCTTT
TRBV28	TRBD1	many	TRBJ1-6	CASSQGGSPLHF	TGTGCCAGCAGTCAGGGGGGTTCACCCCTCCACTTT
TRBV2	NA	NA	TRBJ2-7	CASSARQGLYEQYF	TGTGCCAGCAGCGCCCGACAGGGACTTTACGAGCAGTACTTC
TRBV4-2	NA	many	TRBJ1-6	CASSQVGEPSSLYNSPLHF	TGTGCCAGCAGCCAAGTCGGGGAGCCGTCGTCCCTCTATAATTCACCCCTCCACTTT
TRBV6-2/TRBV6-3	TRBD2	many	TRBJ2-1	CASRKGGGALNEQFF	TGTGCCAGCAGAAAGGGCGGGGGGGCGTTAAATGAGCAGTTCTTC
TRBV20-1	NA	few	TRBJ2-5	CSASLGLTYQETQYF	TGCAGTGCTAGCCTCGGACTAACGTACCAAGAGACCCAGTACTTC
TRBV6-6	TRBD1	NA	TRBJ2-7	CASSSRTGHYEQYF	TGTGCCAGCAGTTCCCGGACAGGGCACTACGAGCAGTACTTC
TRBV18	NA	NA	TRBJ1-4	CASSGTGTNEKLFF	TGTGCCAGCTCAGGGACGGGAACTAATGAAAAACTGTTTTTT
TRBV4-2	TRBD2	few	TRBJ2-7	CASSQLTSDYEQYF	TGTGCCAGCAGCCAGTTAACTAGCGACTACGAGCAGTACTTC
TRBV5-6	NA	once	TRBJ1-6	CASSFRGSPLHF	TGTGCCAGCAGCTTCCGGGGCTCACCCCTCCACTTT
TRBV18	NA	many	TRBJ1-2	CASSHGDEGYGYTF	TGTGCCAGCTCCCATGGGGACGAGGGCTATGGCTACACCTTC
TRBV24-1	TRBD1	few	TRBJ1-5	CATSGTLTGEGQPQHF	TGTGCCACCAGTGGTACCCTAACAGGGGAGGGACAGCCCCAGCATTTT
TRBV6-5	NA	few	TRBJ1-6	CASSYSTRGGRGDNSPLHF	TGTGCCAGCAGTTACTCTACAAGAGGAGGCCGGGGAGATAATTCACCCCTCCACTTT
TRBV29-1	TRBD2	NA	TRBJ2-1	CSPDRGGIDNEQFF	TGCAGCCCCGACCGCGGGGGTATAGACAATGAGCAGTTCTTC
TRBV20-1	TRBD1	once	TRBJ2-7	CSAMTGATYEQYF	TGCAGTGCTATGACAGGGGCCACCTACGAGCAGTACTTC
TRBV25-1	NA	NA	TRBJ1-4	CASRSGGRDEKLFF	TGTGCCAGCAGATCTGGGGGGCGGGATGAAAAACTGTTTTTT
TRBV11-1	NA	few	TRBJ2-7	CASSLGTFTYEQYF	TGTGCCAGCAGCTTAGGGACTTTCACCTACGAGCAGTACTTC
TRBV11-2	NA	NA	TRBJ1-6	CASSLDIPNSPLHF	TGTGCCAGCAGCTTAGATATTCCGAATTCACCCCTCCACTTT
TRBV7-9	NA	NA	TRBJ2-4	CARSLGTAGKNIQYF	TGTGCCAGAAGCTTAGGGACTGCAGGGAAAAACATTCAGTACTTC